This T cell receptor beta chain was obtained from a study of PD-1 blockade in classical Hodgkin lymphoma. Study-level findings and limits: Complete responders' diversity at baseline resembled that of newly diagnosed patients.

Trimming left V 0 bases short and J 0 bases short, with 9 bases between. The CDR3 spans 15 residues. Germline loops: CDR1 MGHRA, CDR2 YSYEKL. The patients all showed relapse after autologous stem cell transplantation, while their brentuximab vedotin exposure varied. Comment on this clone: Its antigen is not known.

TCRdb's copy holds only in-frame clones and misses some; the assay was immunoSEQ multiplex PCR. Of 50,000 to 65,000 clones listed, 91% are singletons. The V call is TRBV4-1, the J call TRBJ2-7; D unresolved. The sample in question was peripheral blood mononuclear cells (PBMCs), obtained before the second cycle of nivolumab. The TCR sequence derives from a human donor with classical Hodgkin lymphoma. As DNA, the CDR3 is TGCGCCAGCAGCCAAGAATCGTGGGGCTCCTACGAGCAGTACTTC. This gives the protein CASSQESWGSYEQYF.